This T cell receptor beta chain was found in a study of Ad26.COV2.S vaccination and SARS-CoV-2 variants. The wider study: Trial arm assignment for the donor was COV1001 Ad26.COV2.S. Study conclusions and caveats: In TCR breadth and depth analyses, total T cell responses may have been underestimated.

Treatment in this sample: some 19 received Ad26.COV2.S at low or high dose, single or two shots; 5 received placebo; per-sample allocation not given. Samples analyzed were those drawn on day 63 after the first vaccine or placebo injection. Points on this clone: The antigen remains undetermined.

Only in-frame clones appear in the TCRdb table, and some are missing; sequencing was by immunoSEQ multiplex PCR. The table shows 200,000 to 300,000 clones, with around nine tenths occurring only once. This CDR3 spans 15 amino acids. This material consisted of peripheral blood, taken in a trial of Ad26.COV2.S vaccine versus placebo. The chain has TRBV21-1 and TRBJ2-1; TRBD1, the table's D call, lacks a check against the DNA. TRBV21-1 is assigned pseudogene status. The sequence came from a person between 18 and 65 years old who received the Ad26.COV2.S COVID-19 vaccine or a placebo. CDR3 DNA sequence: TGTGCCAGCAGCAACCAAAACAGGGGGGGAAATGAGCAGTTCTTC. Translated: CASSNQNRGGNEQFF.